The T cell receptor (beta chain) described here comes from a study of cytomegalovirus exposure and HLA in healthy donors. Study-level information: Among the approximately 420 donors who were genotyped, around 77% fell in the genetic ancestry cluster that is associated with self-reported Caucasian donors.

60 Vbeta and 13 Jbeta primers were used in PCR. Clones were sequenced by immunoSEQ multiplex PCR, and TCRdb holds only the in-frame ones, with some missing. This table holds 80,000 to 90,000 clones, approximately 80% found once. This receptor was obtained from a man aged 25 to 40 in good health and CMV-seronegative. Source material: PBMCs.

CDR3 nucleotide sequence: TGTGCCAGCAGCTTCCGGGACAGTAACTATGGCTACACCTTC. Translation: CASSFRDSNYGYTF. The rearrangement links TRBV7-9 to TRBJ1-2; 7 bases align to TRBD1. Trimming cost V 3 bases and J 1 base; bases outside gene matches: 2. The CDR3 loop spans 14 amino acids. In germline, CDR1 is SEHNR, CDR2 FQNEAQ (reference sequence).